Listed below are T cell receptor beta chains from one sample, sequenced in a study of shared clonotypes between healthy human individuals. Profiled with immunoSEQ multiplex PCR; TCRdb holds only in-frame clones, not every one. Seen here are 1.5 million to 2.5 million clones, about 94% observed once, and the top ten hold less than 1.5%. The sample comprised naive CD8+ T cells sorted from blood. The source is a man younger than 30 in good health. CDR3s include the opening cysteine and the closing phenylalanine or tryptophan. The order of the fields is J gene, D gene, V gene, clone size, CDR3 DNA, CDR3 protein. The D gene is left open where the match is weak. Expanded clones are given a class, and other clones once, few, many or no size at all.

>TRBJ2-1|TRBD2|TRBV4-1|.
TGCGCCAGCAGTCCAAGCGGGAGTGGGAGCAATGAGCAGTTCTTC
CASSPSGSGSNEQFF
>TRBJ1-1|TRBD1|TRBV7-9|.
TGTGCCAGCAGCTTAGTGCGGACAGGGGTTACTGAAGCTTTCTTT
CASSLVRTGVTEAFF
>TRBJ1-3|.|TRBV2|.
TGTGCCAGCACCGAGTATAGTGGTGGAAACACCATATATTTT
CASTEYSGGNTIYF
>TRBJ2-7|.|TRBV29-1|.
TGCAGCGTTGAGTCGGACGGCGAGCAGTACTTC
CSVESDGEQYF
>TRBJ2-2|TRBD2|TRBV11-1|.
TGTGCCAGCAGTTGGCTAGCGGACAACACCGGGGAGCTGTTTTTT
CASSWLADNTGELFF
>TRBJ1-4|.|TRBV4-1|.
TGCGCCAGCAGCCAAGATCGGGAGGGGTCAGATAATGAAAAACTGTTTTTT
CASSQDREGSDNEKLFF
>TRBJ1-5|.|TRBV28|.
TGTGCCAGCAGTGGAAGGGGCTTTCAGCCCCAGCATTTT
CASSGRGFQPQHF
>TRBJ1-5|.|TRBV4-1|.
TGCGCCAGCAGCCACCCTGGGCGGGTTGATCAGCCCCAGCATTTT
CASSHPGRVDQPQHF
>TRBJ1-1|.|TRBV4-3|.
TGCGCCAGCAGCCAAGATTGGGAACAGCCAAACACTGAAGCTTTCTTT
CASSQDWEQPNTEAFF
>TRBJ2-1|.|TRBV19|once
TGTGCCAGTAGTATAGGGTTGGATGAGCAGTTCTTC
CASSIGLDEQFF
>TRBJ1-1|.|TRBV6-1|.
TGTGCCAGCAGTGAAGTAGTTGGAGTATATGACACTGAAGCTTTCTTT
CASSEVVGVYDTEAFF
>TRBJ1-1|.|TRBV15|.
TGTGCCACCAGCAGAGTCTCCTTCCCTGAAGCTTTCTTT
CATSRVSFPEAFF
>TRBJ2-7|.|TRBV28|.
TGTGCCAGCAGTCTCCCTTCATTTTGGTCGGGGACGTACGAGCAGTACTTC
CASSLPSFWSGTYEQYF
>TRBJ2-2|.|TRBV13|.
TGTGCCATCATGGTAACCCGCAACACCGGGGAGCTGTTTTTT
CAIMVTRNTGELFF
>TRBJ1-6|.|TRBV27|.
TGTGCCAGCAGTTTAACCTCTCGGGGCTCCTATAATTCACCCCTCCACTTT
CASSLTSRGSYNSPLHF
>TRBJ2-3|TRBD2|TRBV5-4|once
TGTGCCAGCAGCCCAATAGCGGGAAGCACAGATACGCAGTATTTT
CASSPIAGSTDTQYF
>TRBJ2-7|TRBD1|TRBV27|few
TGTGCCAGCAGTTGGGACAGGGGCTCCTACGAGCAGTACTTC
CASSWDRGSYEQYF
>TRBJ2-7|TRBD1|TRBV5-6|.
TGTGCCAGCACGGACAGGGCTGCCTACGAGCAGTACTTC
CASTDRAAYEQYF
>TRBJ1-1|.|TRBV9|.
TGTGCCAGCAGCGTAGCTCGATCAGGGGCGGCTGAAGCTTTCTTT
CASSVARSGAAEAFF
>TRBJ2-3|TRBD2|TRBV4-2|.
TGTGCCAGCAGCCAACTAAGCGGGAACACAGATACGCAGTATTTT
CASSQLSGNTDTQYF
>TRBJ2-7|.|TRBV27|.
TGTGCCAGCAGTCCCCAAGGGCTTACCTACGAGCAGTACTTC
CASSPQGLTYEQYF
>TRBJ2-7|TRBD1|TRBV2|once
TGTGCCAGCAGTTGGACAGGTCCCCTGTACGAGCAGTACTTC
CASSWTGPLYEQYF
>TRBJ2-1|.|TRBV7-8|.
TGTGCCAGCAGCTTAGACAGGGTAAACGACAATGAGCAGTTCTTC
CASSLDRVNDNEQFF
>TRBJ2-7|.|TRBV11-1|once
TGTGCCAGCAGCTTAGCGGCTCCGGCCGGAGAGCAGTACTTC
CASSLAAPAGEQYF
>TRBJ2-3|.|TRBV27|once
TGTGCCAGCAGTTTATTGTTGGGTGGGGCAGATACGCAGTATTTT
CASSLLLGGADTQYF
>TRBJ2-3|TRBD2|TRBV9|.
TGTGCCAGCAGCGGGAGCGGGAGTAACACAGATACGCAGTATTTT
CASSGSGSNTDTQYF
>TRBJ1-1|.|TRBV28|.
TGTGCCAGCACCCCCCCAGGGTCAGGCGCTGAAGCTTTCTTT
CASTPPGSGAEAFF
>TRBJ2-7|TRBD2|TRBV6-5|.
TGTGCCAGCACCGAGCGGGGGTGGCACGAGCAGTACTTC
CASTERGWHEQYF
>TRBJ2-1|TRBD2|TRBV7-2|.
TGTGCCAGCAGCTTTATGATAGCGGGGGCCCAGGAGTTCTTC
CASSFMIAGAQEFF
>TRBJ2-3|.|TRBV11-2|.
TGTGCCAGCAGCTTAGGGGCAGGGAACACAGATACGCAGTATTTT
CASSLGAGNTDTQYF
>TRBJ2-7|.|TRBV7-9|.
TGTGCCAGCAGCTTATGGTCGGGAAGCTCCTACGAGCAGTACTTC
CASSLWSGSSYEQYF
>TRBJ2-3|.|TRBV27|.
TGTGCCAGCAGTTTATCGAGGTCGGGCACAGATACGCAGTATTTT
CASSLSRSGTDTQYF
>TRBJ1-1|.|TRBV4-1|.
TGCGCCAGCATGGGATCTACCGCCTTGAACACTGAAGCTTTCTTT
CASMGSTALNTEAFF
>TRBJ2-3|.|TRBV27|.
TGTGCCAGCAGTTTAGGGGTTGCGGACACAGATACGCAGTATTTT
CASSLGVADTDTQYF
>TRBJ1-1|TRBD1|TRBV7-9|.
TGTGCCAGCAGCCCCGGGACAGGGGGTGAAGCTTTCTTT
CASSPGTGGEAFF
>TRBJ2-3|.|TRBV7-9|few
TGTGCCAGCAGCTTACCCAACACAGATACGCAGTATTTT
CASSLPNTDTQYF
>TRBJ2-7|.|TRBV6-1|.
TGTGCCAACCGGGACGAATCGTCCTACGAGCAGTACTTC
CANRDESSYEQYF
>TRBJ2-7|TRBD2|TRBV10-2|.
TGCGCCAGCAGTGATATAGCGGGAGACTACGAGCAGTACTTC
CASSDIAGDYEQYF
>TRBJ2-3|.|TRBV5-6|.
TGTGCCAGCAGGAGCTGGGGGCTCACAGATACGCAGTATTTT
CASRSWGLTDTQYF
>TRBJ1-2|TRBD1|TRBV9|few
TGTGCCAGCAGCGTAGCAGGGGGCCTCTATGGCTACACCTTC
CASSVAGGLYGYTF
>TRBJ2-3|.|TRBV5-1|.
TGCGCCAGCAGCTACCACAGGGTCACAGATACGCAGTATTTT
CASSYHRVTDTQYF
>TRBJ1-5|.|TRBV7-9|.
TGTGCCAGCAGCTCCGGCAATCAGCCCCAGCATTTT
CASSSGNQPQHF
>TRBJ2-7|.|TRBV28|.
TGTGCCAGCAGTTTACCAGGGGCCTACGAGCAGTACTTC
CASSLPGAYEQYF
>TRBJ2-5|TRBD2|TRBV9|.
TGTGCCAGCAGCTCCCAGCGGGGGGGACTGGAGACCCAGTACTTC
CASSSQRGGLETQYF
>TRBJ2-7|.|TRBV4-1|many
TGCGCCAGCAGCCAATCTAGCACCTACGAGCAGTACTTC
CASSQSSTYEQYF
>TRBJ1-1|.|TRBV6-6|.
TGTGCCAGCAGTTCCCCCCGACAGCCTGTCGAGCCTGAAGCTTTCTTT
CASSSPRQPVEPEAFF
>TRBJ1-6|.|TRBV10-2|.
TGCGCCAGCAGTGAGGGTGGGGACACCCTCTTT
CASSEGGDTLF
>TRBJ1-1|TRBD1|TRBV27|.
TGTGCCAGCAACCCTACAGGGGCGAACACTGAAGCTTTCTTT
CASNPTGANTEAFF
>TRBJ2-7|TRBD1|TRBV5-1|.
TGCGCCAGCAGCCAATATGGACAGGGGGTCGACGAGCAGTACTTC
CASSQYGQGVDEQYF
>TRBJ2-1|TRBD2|TRBV30|.
TGTGCCTGGACTAGCGGGGGGGCTTCGGAGCAGTTCTTC
CAWTSGGASEQFF
>TRBJ2-7|.|TRBV7-9|.
TGTGCCAGCAGCTTAGCAACAGGGTTGGACGAGCAGTACTTC
CASSLATGLDEQYF
>TRBJ1-6|.|TRBV28|few
TGTGCCAGCAGCCTTCCGGGGGAGGGGATGGATTCACCCCTCCACTTT
CASSLPGEGMDSPLHF
>TRBJ1-2|.|TRBV9|.
TGTGCCAGCAGCCCGAATCATCCCCCTAACTATGGCTACACCTTC
CASSPNHPPNYGYTF
>TRBJ2-1|TRBD2|TRBV4-3|.
TGCGCCAGCAGCCCCCGAACCGGACTAGCGGGAGGAAATAGTAATGAGCAGTTCTTC
CASSPRTGLAGGNSNEQFF
>TRBJ2-3|.|TRBV7-6|.
TGTGCCAGCAGCTTGGGGCTAGCGTTCACAGATACGCAGTATTTT
CASSLGLAFTDTQYF
>TRBJ2-5|TRBD1|TRBV10-2|.
TGCGCCAGCAGTGAAGCGGGACAGGGGGCAGAGACCCAGTACTTC
CASSEAGQGAETQYF
>TRBJ2-7|.|TRBV2|.
TGTGCCAGCAGTGAAGGGGAGTCCGCCTACGAGCAGTACTTC
CASSEGESAYEQYF
>TRBJ2-7|TRBD2|TRBV5-5|.
TGTGCCAGCAGCTTGGAAGGCGGGGGCTACGAGCAGTACTTC
CASSLEGGGYEQYF
>TRBJ2-7|.|TRBV11-2|.
TGTGCCAGCAGCTTGGGTGGCGGTAGCTCCTACGAGCAGTACTTC
CASSLGGGSSYEQYF
>TRBJ2-7|.|TRBV6-5|.
TGTGCCAGCAGTCCTACCGGAGGGGGCCACGAGCAGTACTTC
CASSPTGGGHEQYF